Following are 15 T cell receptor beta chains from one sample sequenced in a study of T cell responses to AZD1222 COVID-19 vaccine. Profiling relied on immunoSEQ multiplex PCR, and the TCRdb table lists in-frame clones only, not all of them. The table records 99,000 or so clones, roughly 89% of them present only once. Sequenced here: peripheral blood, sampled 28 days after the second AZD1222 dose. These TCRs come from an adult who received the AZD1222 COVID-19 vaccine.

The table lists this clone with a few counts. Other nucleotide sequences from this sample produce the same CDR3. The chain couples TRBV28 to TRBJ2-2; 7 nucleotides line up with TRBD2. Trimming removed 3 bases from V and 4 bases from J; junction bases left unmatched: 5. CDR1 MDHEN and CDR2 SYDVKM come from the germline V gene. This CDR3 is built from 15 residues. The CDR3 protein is CASSLGGSGTGELFF. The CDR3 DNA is TGTGCCAGCAGTTTGGGGGGGAGCGGCACCGGGGAGCTGTTTTTT.

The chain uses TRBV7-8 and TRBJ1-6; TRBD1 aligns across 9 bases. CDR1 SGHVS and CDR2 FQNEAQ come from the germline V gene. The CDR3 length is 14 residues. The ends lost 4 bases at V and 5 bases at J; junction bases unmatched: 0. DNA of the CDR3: TGTGCCAGCAGCTGGACAGGGGATAATTCACCCCTCCACTTT. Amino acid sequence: CASSWTGDNSPLHF.

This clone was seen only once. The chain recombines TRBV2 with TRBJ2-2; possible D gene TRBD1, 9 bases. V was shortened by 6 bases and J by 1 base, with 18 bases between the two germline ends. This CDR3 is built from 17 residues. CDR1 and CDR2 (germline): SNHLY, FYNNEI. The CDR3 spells CASSGQGTRLNTGELFF. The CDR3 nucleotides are TGTGCCAGCAGCGGACAGGGGACTAGGTTGAACACCGGGGAGCTGTTTTTT.

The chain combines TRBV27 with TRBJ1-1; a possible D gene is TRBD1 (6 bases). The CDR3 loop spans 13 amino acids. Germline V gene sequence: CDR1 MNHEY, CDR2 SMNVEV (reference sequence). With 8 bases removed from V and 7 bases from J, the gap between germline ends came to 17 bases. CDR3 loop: CASSRPQGNEAFF. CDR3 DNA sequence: TGTGCCAGCTCGAGGCCTCAGGGGAATGAAGCTTTCTTT.

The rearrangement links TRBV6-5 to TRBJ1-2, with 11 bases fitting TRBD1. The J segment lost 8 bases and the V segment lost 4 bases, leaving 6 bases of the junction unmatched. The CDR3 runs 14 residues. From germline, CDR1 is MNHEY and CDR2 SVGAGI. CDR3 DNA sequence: TGTGCCAGCAGTTTTCGGACAGGGGGCTTAGGCTACACCTTC. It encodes CASSFRTGGLGYTF.

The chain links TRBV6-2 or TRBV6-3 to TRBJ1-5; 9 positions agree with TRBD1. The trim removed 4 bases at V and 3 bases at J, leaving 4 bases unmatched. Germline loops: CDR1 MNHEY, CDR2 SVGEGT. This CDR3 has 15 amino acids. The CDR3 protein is CASSWGTGSNQPQHF. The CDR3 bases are TGTGCCAGCAGTTGGGGGACAGGGTCCAATCAGCCCCAGCATTTT.

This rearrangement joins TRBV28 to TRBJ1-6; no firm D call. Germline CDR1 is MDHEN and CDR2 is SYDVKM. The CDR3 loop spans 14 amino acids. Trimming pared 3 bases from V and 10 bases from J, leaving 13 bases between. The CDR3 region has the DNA TGTGCCAGCAGTTTGGCGGGGTTCGGGTCACCCCTCCACTTT. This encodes CASSLAGFGSPLHF.

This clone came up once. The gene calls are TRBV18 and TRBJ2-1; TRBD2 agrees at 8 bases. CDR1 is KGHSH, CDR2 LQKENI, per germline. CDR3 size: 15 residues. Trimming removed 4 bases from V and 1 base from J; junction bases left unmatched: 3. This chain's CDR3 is CASSQLAESYNEQFF. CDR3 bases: TGTGCCAGCTCACAACTAGCGGAATCCTACAATGAGCAGTTCTTC.

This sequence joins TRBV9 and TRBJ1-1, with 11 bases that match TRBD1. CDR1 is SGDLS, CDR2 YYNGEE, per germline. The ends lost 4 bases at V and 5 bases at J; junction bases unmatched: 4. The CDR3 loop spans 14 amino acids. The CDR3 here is CASSIRDRGTEAFF. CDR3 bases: TGTGCCAGCAGCATCCGGGACAGGGGGACTGAAGCTTTCTTT.

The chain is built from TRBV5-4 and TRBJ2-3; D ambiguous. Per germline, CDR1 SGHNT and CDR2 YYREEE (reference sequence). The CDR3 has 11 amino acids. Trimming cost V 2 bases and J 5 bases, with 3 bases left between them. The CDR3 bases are TGTGCCAGCAGCTTCGGAGATACGCAGTATTTT. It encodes CASSFGDTQYF.

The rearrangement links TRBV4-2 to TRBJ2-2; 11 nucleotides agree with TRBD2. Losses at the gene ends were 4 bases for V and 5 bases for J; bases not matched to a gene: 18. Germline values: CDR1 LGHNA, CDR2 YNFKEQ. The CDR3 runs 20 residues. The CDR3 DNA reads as TGTGCCAGCAGCCCTTTTTCGGCTAGCGGGAGGCCCGAGGGGACCGGGGAGCTGTTTTTT. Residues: CASSPFSASGRPEGTGELFF.

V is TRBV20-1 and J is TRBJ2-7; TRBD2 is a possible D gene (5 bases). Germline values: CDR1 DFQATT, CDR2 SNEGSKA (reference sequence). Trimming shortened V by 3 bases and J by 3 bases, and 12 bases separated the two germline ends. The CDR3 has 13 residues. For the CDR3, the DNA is TGCAGTGCTAGTTCCGCGGGCCTCTACGAGCAGTACTTC. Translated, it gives CSASSAGLYEQYF.

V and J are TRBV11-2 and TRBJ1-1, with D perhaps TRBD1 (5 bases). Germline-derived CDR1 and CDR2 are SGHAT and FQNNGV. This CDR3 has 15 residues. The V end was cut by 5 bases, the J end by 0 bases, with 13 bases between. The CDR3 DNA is TGTGCCAGCAGCCCAAGGGGCTACTTGAACACTGAAGCTTTCTTT. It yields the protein CASSPRGYLNTEAFF.

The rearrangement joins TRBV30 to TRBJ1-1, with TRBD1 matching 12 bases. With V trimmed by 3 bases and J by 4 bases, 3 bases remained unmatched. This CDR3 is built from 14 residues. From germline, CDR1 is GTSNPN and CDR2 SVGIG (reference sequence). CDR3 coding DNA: TGTGCCTGGAGGGGACAGGGGGCAGGCACTGAAGCTTTCTTT. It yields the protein CAWRGQGAGTEAFF.

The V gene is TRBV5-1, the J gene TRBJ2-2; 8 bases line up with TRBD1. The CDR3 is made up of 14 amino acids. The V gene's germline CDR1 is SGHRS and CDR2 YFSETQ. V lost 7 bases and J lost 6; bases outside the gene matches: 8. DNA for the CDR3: TGCGCCAGCCGGGGACAGGTTACGTCCGGGGAGCTGTTTTTT. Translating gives CASRGQVTSGELFF.